Listed here are 25 T cell receptor beta chains from one sample, sequenced in a study of blood T cell repertoires in COVID-19. This table comes from immunoSEQ multiplex PCR, and its TCRdb copy is limited to in-frame clones, with some not included. Among some 150,000 clones listed, 65% to 90% were seen once. Sequenced sample: peripheral blood. The receptors here all came from a woman aged 55-75 years with COVID-19, enrolled during active disease.

This rearrangement joins TRBV11-2 to TRBJ2-7; TRBD2 is a possible D gene (6 bases). Germline CDR1 is SGHAT and CDR2 is FQNNGV. V dropped 0 bases and J dropped 0 bases, with 15 bases sitting between them. CDR3 length equals 17 residues. As DNA, the CDR3 is TGTGCCAGCAGCTTAGATTCCCTAGCGTCAAGCTCCTACGAGCAGTACGTC. Its protein is CASSLDSLASSSYEQYV.

The chain uses TRBV3-1 (or the pseudogene TRBV3-2) and TRBJ1-2, with TRBD1 as a possible D gene (5 bases). Trimming pared 0 bases from V and 8 bases from J, leaving 10 bases between. Germline lookup yields CDR1 LGHDT and CDR2 YNNKEL (reference sequence). This CDR3 comprises 13 residues. The CDR3 region is CASSQDRVRGYTF. The DNA of the CDR3 is TGTGCCAGCAGCCAAGACAGGGTACGCGGCTACACCTTC.

Only one count was recorded for this clone. The V and J genes are TRBV7-6 and TRBJ1-3; perhaps TRBD1 as D (5 bases). The V end lost 5 bases, the J end lost 1 base, and 12 bases lay between the germline ends. The CDR3 sequence is 15 residues long. From germline, CDR1 is SGHVS and CDR2 FNYEAQ. The CDR3 loop reads CASSDSAGSGNTIYF. CDR3 sequence (DNA): TGTGCCAGCAGCGACAGTGCAGGGTCTGGAAACACCATATATTTT.

This clone came up many times. CDR3 amino acids: CASSLYGRDFVEAFF. The CDR3 DNA reads as TGTGCCAGCAGCTTGTATGGCAGGGACTTTGTTGAAGCTTTCTTT. The chain has TRBV5-6 and TRBJ1-1, with D maybe TRBD1 (5 bases). Trimming shortened V by 1 base and J by 7 bases, and 17 bases separated the two germline ends. Germline CDR1 is SGHDT and CDR2 is YYEEEE. The CDR3 spans 15 residues.

The rearrangement links TRBV7-9 to TRBJ1-6; TRBD1 agrees at 8 bases. Germline values: CDR1 SEHNR, CDR2 FQNEAQ (reference sequence). The CDR3 consists of 15 residues. Germline trimming cut 4 bases from V and 9 bases from J; bases unmatched to any gene: 8. The CDR3 nucleotides read TGTGCCAGCAGCTCAGGCGGACAGGGAACTTCACCCCTCCACTTT. Translating it yields CASSSGGQGTSPLHF.

This chain links TRBV15 with TRBJ1-2; D gene ambiguous. The germline V and J ends were trimmed by 0 bases and 4 bases, with 12 bases remaining between them. In germline, CDR1 is LNHNV, CDR2 YYDKDF (reference sequence). CDR3 size: 15 residues. CDR3 residues: CATSRERRRVYGYTF. The CDR3 DNA is TGTGCCACCAGCAGAGAACGACGGAGGGTCTATGGCTACACCTTC.

V gene TRBV18 combines with J gene TRBJ2-3; D not resolved. Germline V gene data show CDR1 as KGHSH and CDR2 as LQKENI. Trimming stripped 4 bases from V and 6 bases from J, with 11 bases between. The CDR3 is 13 amino acids. CDR3: CASSQEIRDTQYF. Here the CDR3 DNA reads TGTGCCAGCTCACAGGAGATCCGCGATACGCAGTATTTT.

The chain links TRBV6-6 to TRBJ2-1; 12 bases match TRBD2. CDR1 and CDR2 from the germline V gene are MNHNY and SVGAGI (reference sequence). After removal of 5 bases from V and 2 bases from J, the junction contained 10 bases not matched to a gene. CDR3 length: 18 amino acids. CDR3 bases: TGTGCCAGCAGTCCCCCTTCTGGACTAGCGGGGACCTACAATGAGCAGTTCTTC. Translated: CASSPPSGLAGTYNEQFF.

The chain carries TRBV10-2 and TRBJ2-1; 8 bases align to TRBD1. Germline lookup yields CDR1 WSHSY and CDR2 SAAADI. The trim removed 4 bases at V and 2 bases at J, leaving 4 bases unmatched. The CDR3 loop spans 15 amino acids. CDR3 in DNA: TGCGCCAGCAGTGTTCAGGGGGCGACCTACAATGAGCAGTTCTTC. This codes for CASSVQGATYNEQFF.

V usage is TRBV5-1 and J usage is TRBJ2-1; no clear D. Germline V lookup: CDR1 SGHRS, CDR2 YFSETQ. This CDR3 contains 13 residues. V lost 1 base and J 6 bases, leaving 8 bases between the germline ends. The CDR3 loop reads CASSLTSLNEQFF. As DNA, the CDR3 is TGCGCCAGCAGCTTGACTTCTCTCAATGAGCAGTTCTTC.

The chain is built from TRBV11-2 and TRBJ1-1, with D possibly TRBD1 on 6 matching bases. Trimming stripped 2 bases from V and 2 bases from J, with 12 bases between. Germline V lookup: CDR1 SGHAT, CDR2 FQNNGV. The CDR3 is made up of 15 amino acids. CDR3 sequence reads: CASSLWTASNTEAFF. CDR3 nucleotides: TGTGCCAGCAGCTTATGGACAGCCAGTAACACTGAAGCTTTCTTT. Using reference TRBV11-2 and TRBJ1-1 for the parts outside the CDR3, the full variable domain is EAGVAQSPRYKIIEKRQSVAFWCNPISGHATLYWYQQILGQGPKLLIQFQNNGVVDDSQLPKDRFSAERLKGVDSTLKIQPAKLEDSAVYLCASSLWTASNTEAFFGQGTRLTVV.

Regarding this clone: At one end, the junction sequence differs from germline, possibly due to a read error. The chain employs TRBV10-1 and TRBJ1-1, with no clear D. The length of the CDR3 is 9 residues. Per the germline V gene, CDR1 is WNHNN and CDR2 is SYGVQD (reference sequence). Here the CDR3 DNA reads TGCGCCAGCAGTGAGGCGCGGCCCTTT. It codes for CASSEARPF.

The chain combines TRBV10-2 with TRBJ2-3; the match to TRBD2 covers 10 bases. After removal of 7 bases from V and 2 bases from J, the junction contained 12 bases not matched to a gene. The CDR3 is 17 residues long. Looked up from germline, CDR1 is WSHSY and CDR2 is SAAADI. For the CDR3, the DNA is TGCGCCAGCAACAGCGGGGGGGCCTTCCTATCCACAGATACGCAGTATTTT. Translation: CASNSGGAFLSTDTQYF.

J is TRBJ2-4 and V is TRBV19; D perhaps matches TRBD1 (6 bases). The CDR3 is 16 residues long. The V gene lost 7 bases and the J gene lost 1 base, with 17 bases spanning the gap. Germline loops: CDR1 LNHDA, CDR2 SQIVND (reference sequence). In DNA, the CDR3 is TGTGCCAGTACCTCAACAGGGATGGGGGCCAAAAACATTCAGTACTTC. The encoded protein is CASTSTGMGAKNIQYF.

This clone was seen only a few times. This chain uses TRBV6-5 with TRBJ2-1, with D possibly TRBD1 on 5 matching bases. The germline V gene has CDR1 MNHEY and CDR2 SVGAGI. V was pared by 0 bases and J by 7 bases, with 13 bases between. This CDR3 has 15 residues. The CDR3 protein is CASSYSTQGRNEQFF. The DNA of the CDR3 is TGTGCCAGCAGTTACTCGACGCAGGGCAGGAATGAGCAGTTCTTC.

The CDR3 nucleotides are TGTGCCACCGGACAGGGGGGTCACAATGAGCAGTTCTTC. Translated, it gives CATGQGGHNEQFF. The V gene is TRBV6-6, the J gene TRBJ2-1; 10 bases line up with TRBD1. Germline V gene lookup returns CDR1 MNHNY and CDR2 SVGAGI (reference sequence). This CDR3 has 13 amino acids. With V trimmed by 10 bases and J by 5 bases, 5 bases remained unmatched.

This clone has only one observation. V is TRBV25-1 and J is TRBJ2-2; D perhaps matches TRBD1 (6 bases). With 4 bases removed from V and 0 bases from J, the gap between germline ends came to 9 bases. Germline values: CDR1 MGHDK, CDR2 SYGVNS. The CDR3 is 15 amino acids. The CDR3 loop reads CASSVGAPNTGELFF. The CDR3 DNA follows: TGTGCCAGCAGTGTGGGGGCCCCGAACACCGGGGAGCTGTTTTTT.

This clone was seen once. The chain is built from TRBV5-6 and TRBJ2-3; TRBD2 aligns across 7 bases. Germline V CDR1 and CDR2: SGHDT, YYEEEE. V trimming: 0 bases; J trimming: 0 bases; junction bases outside the gene matches: 4. This CDR3 is 16 amino acids long. CDR3 coding DNA: TGTGCCAGCAGCTTGGGGCGGGGGATTAGCACAGATACGCAGTATTTT. This encodes CASSLGRGISTDTQYF.

V usage is TRBV11-3 and J usage is TRBJ2-1, with 7 positions matching TRBD2. CDR3 size: 20 residues. The germline V gene has CDR1 SGHNT and CDR2 YENEEA. J gave up 1 base and V 5 bases, and 20 bases lay outside the gene matches. In DNA, the CDR3 is TGTGCCAGCAGCCCCCGAGGAGGGCTAGCGGAGGGCCCATCCTACAATGAGCAGTTCTTC. Its translation is CASSPRGGLAEGPSYNEQFF.

The chain couples TRBV3-1 (or the pseudogene TRBV3-2) to TRBJ1-2, with no clear D. The CDR3 is 13 residues long. V lost 0 bases and J lost 4, with 6 bases in between. Germline V gene sequence: CDR1 LGHDT, CDR2 YNNKEL (reference sequence). The CDR3 DNA reads TGTGCCAGCAGCCAAGAAGCACTCTATGGCTACACCTTC. Translated, it gives CASSQEALYGYTF.

The chain joins TRBV3-1 (or the pseudogene TRBV3-2) to TRBJ1-5; D call uncertain. This CDR3 contains 13 residues. Germline V CDR1 and CDR2: LGHDT, YNNKEL (reference sequence). V was pared by 6 bases and J by 4 bases, with 10 bases between. CDR3 sequence (DNA): TGTGCCAGCAGTTTTGGCCTTAATCAGCCCCAGCATTTT. Protein product: CASSFGLNQPQHF.

The chain joins TRBV5-5 to TRBJ2-5, with 11 positions matching TRBD1. The germline gives CDR1 SGHKS, CDR2 YYEKEE (reference sequence). There are 18 residues in the CDR3. V trimming: 0 bases; J trimming: 4 bases; junction bases outside the gene matches: 11. CDR3 protein: CASSLGDRGTSHPETQYF. The CDR3 nucleotides are TGTGCCAGCAGCTTGGGGGACAGGGGGACATCCCACCCAGAGACCCAGTACTTC.

The chain recombines TRBV6-6 with TRBJ1-1, with a possible D match to TRBD1 (5 bases). The V and J ends lost 5 bases and 3 bases respectively, with 10 bases between them. The CDR3 has 13 residues. The germline V gene encodes CDR1 MNHNY and CDR2 SVGAGI (reference sequence). The CDR3 here is CASSDQGDTEAFF. CDR3 bases: TGTGCCAGCAGTGACCAAGGGGACACTGAAGCTTTCTTT.

The chain has TRBV6-6 and TRBJ2-2; possibly TRBD2 for D (5 bases). CDR3 size: 15 residues. Trimming shortened V by 5 bases and J by 5 bases, and 15 bases separated the two germline ends. Germline lookup yields CDR1 MNHNY and CDR2 SVGAGI (reference sequence). In DNA, the CDR3 is TGTGCCAGCAGTCCTAGAGGGCGAACAACCGGGGAGCTGTTTTTT. As protein: CASSPRGRTTGELFF.

J is TRBJ1-2 and V is TRBV18; TRBD1 matches at 8 bases. The trim removed 5 bases at V and 6 bases at J, leaving 5 bases unmatched. CDR1 and CDR2 (germline): KGHSH, LQKENI. The CDR3 has 13 residues. The CDR3 DNA reads as TGTGCCAGCTCAAATGACAGGGGAGATGGCTACACCTTC. Translating gives CASSNDRGDGYTF.